Reported below is one TCR beta chain. The antigen remains unidentified. The same CDR3 arises from other DNA sequences in this sample as well. Clones were sequenced by immunoSEQ multiplex PCR, and TCRdb holds only the in-frame ones, with some missing. The table includes 2 million to 2.5 million clones, about 92% detected once. The data derive from a study of shared clonotypes between healthy human individuals. Points from the study as a whole: Generation probability values for non-shared clonotypes were lower than those for clonotypes shared by all four donors. Memory subsets had estimated richness that was generally smaller than that of naive subsets.

The CDR3 has 13 amino acids. Germline loops: CDR1 SGHTA, CDR2 FQGNSA. Germline trimming cut 3 bases from V and 3 bases from J; bases unmatched to any gene: 0. The chain uses TRBV7-2 and TRBJ1-2, with 8 bases identical to TRBD1. This clonotype was sampled from a man aged 18 to 30 in good health. Some clones in this sample may be carry-over from other donors' samples. The source material was naive CD4+ T cells from PBMCs. Subset in this sample: CD45RA+ positively selected. The DNA for the CDR3 is TGTGCCAGCAGCTTGGACAGGGACTATGGCTACACCTTC. Its translation: CASSLDRDYGYTF. The full variable domain, its missing parts supplied by reference TRBV7-2 and TRBJ1-2, is GAGVSQSPSNKVTEKGKDVELRCDPISGHTALYWYRQSLGQGLEFLIYFQGNSAPDKSGLPSDRFSAERTGGSVSTLTIQRTQQEDSAVYLCASSLDRDYGYTFGSGTRLTVV.